The source of this TCR beta chain is a study of OX40 agonist ivuxolimab in advanced cancers. In the study overall: Patients received ivuxolimab, an agonistic anti-OX40 (CD134) antibody. Every 2 weeks, ivuxolimab was infused into the patients intravenously at between 0.01 and 10 mg/kg. Patients assigned to dose escalation were diagnosed with hepatocellular carcinoma, melanoma, renal cell or head and neck cancer. Notes on the study in general: Also showing low normalized T-cell clonal expansion were some of the nonresponders.

Per germline, CDR1 MNHNS and CDR2 SASEGT. The length of the CDR3 is 12 residues. The J segment lost 6 bases and the V segment lost 8 bases, leaving 0 bases of the junction unmatched. With respect to this clone: Its antigen remains unidentified.

Clones were read by immunoSEQ multiplex PCR, and TCRdb kept only the in-frame ones, dropping some. The table lists about 58,000 clones, 87% of them singletons. The sequenced sample was CD4+ or CD8+ T cells sorted from blood, obtained in a trial of the OX40 agonist ivuxolimab. The clonotype was recovered from an adult with an advanced solid tumor such as melanoma, head and neck, liver or kidney cancer. The V call is TRBV6-1, the J call TRBJ2-7, with TRBD2 identical over 14 bases. In DNA form, the CDR3 reads TGTGCCAGCGGACTAGCGGGAGGCGAGCAGTACTTC. This encodes CASGLAGGEQYF.